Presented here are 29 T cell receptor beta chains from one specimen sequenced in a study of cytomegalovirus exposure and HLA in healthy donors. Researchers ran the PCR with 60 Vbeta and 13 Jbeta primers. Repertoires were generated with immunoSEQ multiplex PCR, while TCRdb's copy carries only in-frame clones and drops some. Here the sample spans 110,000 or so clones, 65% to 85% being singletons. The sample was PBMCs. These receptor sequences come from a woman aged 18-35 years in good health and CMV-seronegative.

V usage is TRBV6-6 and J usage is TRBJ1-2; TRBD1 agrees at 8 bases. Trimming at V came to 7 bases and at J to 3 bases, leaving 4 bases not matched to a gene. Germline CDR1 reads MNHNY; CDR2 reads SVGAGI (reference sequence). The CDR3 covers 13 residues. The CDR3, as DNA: TGTGCCAGCACCCCGGACAGGGACTATGGCTACACCTTC. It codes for CASTPDRDYGYTF.

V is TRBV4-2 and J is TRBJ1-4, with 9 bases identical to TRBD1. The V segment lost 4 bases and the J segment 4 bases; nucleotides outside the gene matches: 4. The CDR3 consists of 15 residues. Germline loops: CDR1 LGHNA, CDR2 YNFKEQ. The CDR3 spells CASSPGQGINEKLFF. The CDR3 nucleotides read TGTGCCAGCAGCCCGGGACAGGGAATTAATGAAAAACTGTTTTTT.

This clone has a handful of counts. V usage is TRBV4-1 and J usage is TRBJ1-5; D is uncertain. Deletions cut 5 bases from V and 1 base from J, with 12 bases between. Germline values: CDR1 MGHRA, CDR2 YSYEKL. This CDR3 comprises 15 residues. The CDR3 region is CASSNSGFSNQPQHF. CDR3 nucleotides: TGCGCCAGCAGCAATTCCGGGTTCAGCAATCAGCCCCAGCATTTT.

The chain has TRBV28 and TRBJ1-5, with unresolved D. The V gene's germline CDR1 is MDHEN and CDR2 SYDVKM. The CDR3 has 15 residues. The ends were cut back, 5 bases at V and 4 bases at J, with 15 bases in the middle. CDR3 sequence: CASSGEGGGNQPQHF. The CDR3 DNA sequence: TGTGCCAGCAGTGGGGAGGGCGGCGGTAATCAGCCCCAGCATTTT.

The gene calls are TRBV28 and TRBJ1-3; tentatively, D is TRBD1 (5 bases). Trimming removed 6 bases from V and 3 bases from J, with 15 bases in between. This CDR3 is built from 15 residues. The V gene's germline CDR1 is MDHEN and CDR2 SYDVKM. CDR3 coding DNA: TGTGCCAGCAGGGCTACAGGTCTACTTGGAAACACCATATATTTT. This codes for CASRATGLLGNTIYF.

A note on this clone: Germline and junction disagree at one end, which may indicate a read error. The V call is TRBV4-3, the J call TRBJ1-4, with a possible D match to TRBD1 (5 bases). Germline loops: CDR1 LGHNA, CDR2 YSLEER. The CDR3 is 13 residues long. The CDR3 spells CASSQQGHEKLLF. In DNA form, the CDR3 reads TGCGCCAGCAGCCAACAGGGTCATGAAAAACTGCTTTTT.

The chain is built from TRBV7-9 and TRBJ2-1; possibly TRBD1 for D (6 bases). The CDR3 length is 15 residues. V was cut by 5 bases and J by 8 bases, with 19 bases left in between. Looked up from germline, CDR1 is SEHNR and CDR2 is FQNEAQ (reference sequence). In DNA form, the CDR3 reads TGTGCCAGCAGCCTTGGGGGCTCCCCCCCCGATGAGCAGTTCTTC. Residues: CASSLGGSPPDEQFF.

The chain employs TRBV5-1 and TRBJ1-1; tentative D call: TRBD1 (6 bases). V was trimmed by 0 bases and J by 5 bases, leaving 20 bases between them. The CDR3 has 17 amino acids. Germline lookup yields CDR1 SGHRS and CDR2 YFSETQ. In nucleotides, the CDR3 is TGCGCCAGCAGCTTGGTGGACTTCCCAGGGGTTCGAACTGAAGCTTTCTTT. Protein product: CASSLVDFPGVRTEAFF.

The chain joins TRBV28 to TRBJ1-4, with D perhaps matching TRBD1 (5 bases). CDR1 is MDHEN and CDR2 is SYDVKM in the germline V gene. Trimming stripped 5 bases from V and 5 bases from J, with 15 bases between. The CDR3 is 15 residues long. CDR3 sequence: CASSGTGPPNEKLFF. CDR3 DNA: TGTGCCAGCAGTGGAACAGGTCCCCCGAATGAAAAACTGTTTTTT.

This CDR3 reads CSFRQGANTEAFF. CDR3 nucleotide sequence: TGCAGCTTTCGACAGGGGGCTAACACTGAAGCTTTCTTT. The V call is TRBV29-1, the J call TRBJ1-1; TRBD1 matches at 10 bases. The V and J ends lost 8 bases and 2 bases, in that order; junction bases with no gene match: 5. Germline assignment: CDR1 SQVTM and CDR2 ANQGSEA. This CDR3 contains 13 residues.

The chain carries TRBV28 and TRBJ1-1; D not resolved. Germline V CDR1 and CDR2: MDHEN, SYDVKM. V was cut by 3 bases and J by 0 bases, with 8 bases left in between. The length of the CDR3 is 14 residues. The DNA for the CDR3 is TGTGCCAGCAGTTTGAGCCGTATGAACACTGAAGCTTTCTTT. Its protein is CASSLSRMNTEAFF.

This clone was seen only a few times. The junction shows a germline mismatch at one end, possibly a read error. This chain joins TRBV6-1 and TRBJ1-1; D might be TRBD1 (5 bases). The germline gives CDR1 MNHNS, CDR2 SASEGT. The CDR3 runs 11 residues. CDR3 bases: TGTGCCAGCAGTTCCCAAAAGGGGCGCTCCTTT. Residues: CASSSQKGRSF.

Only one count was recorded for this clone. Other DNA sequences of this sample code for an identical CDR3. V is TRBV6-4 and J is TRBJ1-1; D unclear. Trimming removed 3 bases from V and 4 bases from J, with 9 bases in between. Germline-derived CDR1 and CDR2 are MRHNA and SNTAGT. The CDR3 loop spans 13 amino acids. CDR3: CASSEGRGTEAFF. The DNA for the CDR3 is TGTGCCAGCAGTGAGGGTCGGGGCACTGAAGCTTTCTTT.

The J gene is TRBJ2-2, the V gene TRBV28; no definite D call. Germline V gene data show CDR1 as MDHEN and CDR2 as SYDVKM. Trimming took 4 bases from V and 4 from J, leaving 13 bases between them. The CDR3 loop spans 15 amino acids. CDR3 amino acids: CASSWRIPTTGELFF. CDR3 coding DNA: TGTGCCAGCAGTTGGCGGATACCGACCACCGGGGAGCTGTTTTTT. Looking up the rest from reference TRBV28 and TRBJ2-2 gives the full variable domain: DVKVTQSSRYLVKRTGEKVFLECVQDMDHENMFWYRQDPGLGLRLIYFSYDVKMKEKGDIPEGYSVSREKKERFSLILESASTNQTSMYLCASSWRIPTTGELFFGEGSRLTVL.

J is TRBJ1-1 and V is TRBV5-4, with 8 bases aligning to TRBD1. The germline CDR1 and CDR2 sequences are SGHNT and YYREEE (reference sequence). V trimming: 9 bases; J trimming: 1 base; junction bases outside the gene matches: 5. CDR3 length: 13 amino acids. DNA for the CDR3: TGTGCCACCAGACAGGGGAGGAACACTGAAGCTTTCTTT. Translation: CATRQGRNTEAFF.

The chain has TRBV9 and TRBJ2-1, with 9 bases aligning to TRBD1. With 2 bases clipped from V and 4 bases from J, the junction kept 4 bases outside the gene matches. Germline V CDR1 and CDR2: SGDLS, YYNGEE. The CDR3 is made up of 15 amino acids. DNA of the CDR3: TGTGCCAGCAGCGTCACAGGGGGCTTATACAATGAGCAGTTCTTC. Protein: CASSVTGGLYNEQFF.

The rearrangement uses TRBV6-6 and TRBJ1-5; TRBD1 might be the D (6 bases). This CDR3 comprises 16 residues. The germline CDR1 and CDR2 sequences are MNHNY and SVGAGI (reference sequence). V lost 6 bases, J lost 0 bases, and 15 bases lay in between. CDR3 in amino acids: CASSFEGQISNQPQHF. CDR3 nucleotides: TGTGCCAGCAGCTTTGAAGGACAGATTAGCAATCAGCCCCAGCATTTT.

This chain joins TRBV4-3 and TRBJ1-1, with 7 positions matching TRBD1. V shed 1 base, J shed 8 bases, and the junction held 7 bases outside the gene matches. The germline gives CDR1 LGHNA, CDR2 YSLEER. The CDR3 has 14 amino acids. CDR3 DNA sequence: TGCGCCAGCAGCCAAGGTACCCGGACAGGCGAAGCTTTCTTT. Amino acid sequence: CASSQGTRTGEAFF.

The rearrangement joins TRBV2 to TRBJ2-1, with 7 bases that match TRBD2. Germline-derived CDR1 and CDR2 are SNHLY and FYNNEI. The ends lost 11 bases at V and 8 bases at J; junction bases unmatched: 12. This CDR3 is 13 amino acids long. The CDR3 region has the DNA TGTGCCGTTAGACGGGGAGGGATGGATGAGCAGTTCTTC. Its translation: CAVRRGGMDEQFF.

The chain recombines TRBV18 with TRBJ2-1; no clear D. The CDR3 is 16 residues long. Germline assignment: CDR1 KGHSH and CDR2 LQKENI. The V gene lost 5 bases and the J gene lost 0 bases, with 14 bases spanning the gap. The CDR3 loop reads CASSGSLRSSYNEQFF. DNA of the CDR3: TGTGCCAGCTCAGGGTCCCTAAGGAGCTCCTACAATGAGCAGTTCTTC.

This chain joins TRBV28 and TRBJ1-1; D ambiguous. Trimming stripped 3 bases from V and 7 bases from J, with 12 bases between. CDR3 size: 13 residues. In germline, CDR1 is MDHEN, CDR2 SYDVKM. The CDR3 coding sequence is TGTGCCAGCAGTTTTCCGGGGATGGGTGAAGCTTTCTTT. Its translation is CASSFPGMGEAFF.

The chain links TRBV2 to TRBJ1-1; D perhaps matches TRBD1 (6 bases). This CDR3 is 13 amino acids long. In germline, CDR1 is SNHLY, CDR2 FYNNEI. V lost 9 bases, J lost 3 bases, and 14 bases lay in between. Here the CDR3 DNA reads TGTGCCAGAGAGACAGGAACCTACACTGAAGCTTTCTTT. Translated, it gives CARETGTYTEAFF.

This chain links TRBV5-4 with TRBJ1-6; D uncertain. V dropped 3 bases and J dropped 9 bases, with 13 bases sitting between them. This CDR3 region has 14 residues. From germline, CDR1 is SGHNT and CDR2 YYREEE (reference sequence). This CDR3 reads CASSSPGTFSPLHF. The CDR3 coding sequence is TGTGCCAGCAGCTCCCCCGGTACCTTTTCACCCCTCCACTTT.

The CDR3 DNA follows: TGTGCCAGCAGCTTAAGACCGGGACAGGGCCCATACGAGCAGTACTTC. Its translation: CASSLRPGQGPYEQYF. The rearrangement uses TRBV7-2 and TRBJ2-7; 9 bases agree with TRBD1. V was clipped by 2 bases and J by 4 bases; unmatched bases: 9. Germline values: CDR1 SGHTA, CDR2 FQGNSA. This CDR3 spans 16 amino acids.

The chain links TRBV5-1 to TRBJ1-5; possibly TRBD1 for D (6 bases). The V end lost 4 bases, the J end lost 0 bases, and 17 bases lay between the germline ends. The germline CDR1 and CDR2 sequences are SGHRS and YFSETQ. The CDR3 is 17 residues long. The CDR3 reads CASSQNLDSFSNQPQHF. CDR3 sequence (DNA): TGCGCCAGCAGCCAAAACCTGGACAGTTTTAGCAATCAGCCCCAGCATTTT.

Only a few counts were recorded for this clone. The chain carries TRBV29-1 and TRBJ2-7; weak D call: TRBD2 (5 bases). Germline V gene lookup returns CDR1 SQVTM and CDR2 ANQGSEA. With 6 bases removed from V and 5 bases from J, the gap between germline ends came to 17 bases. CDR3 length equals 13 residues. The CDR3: CSVEGYSPHEQYF. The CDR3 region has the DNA TGCAGCGTAGAGGGATATTCCCCCCACGAGCAGTACTTC.

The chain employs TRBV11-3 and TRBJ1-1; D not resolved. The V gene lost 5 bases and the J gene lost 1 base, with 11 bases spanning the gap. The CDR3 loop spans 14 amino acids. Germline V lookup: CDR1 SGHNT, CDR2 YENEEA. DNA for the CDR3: TGTGCCAGCAGCCCCGGACTGACGAACACTGAAGCTTTCTTT. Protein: CASSPGLTNTEAFF.

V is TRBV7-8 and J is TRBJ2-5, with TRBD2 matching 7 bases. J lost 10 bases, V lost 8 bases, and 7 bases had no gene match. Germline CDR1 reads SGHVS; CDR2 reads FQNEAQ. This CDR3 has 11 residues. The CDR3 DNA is TGTGCCAGCGACTCGCGGGGGAACCAGTACTTC. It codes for CASDSRGNQYF.

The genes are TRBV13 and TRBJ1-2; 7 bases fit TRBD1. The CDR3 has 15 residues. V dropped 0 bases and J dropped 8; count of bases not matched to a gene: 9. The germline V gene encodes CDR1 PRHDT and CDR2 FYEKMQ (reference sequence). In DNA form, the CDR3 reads TGTGCCAGCAGCTTAGGTGGGCCAGGGGGTATAGGCTACACCTTC. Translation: CASSLGGPGGIGYTF.